This record looks at one T cell receptor (beta chain) sequence and its context. The antigen is undetermined. This sample was taken from a study of blood T cells in healthy people across ages. Then a second PCR, running roughly 7 to 11 cycles, was carried out with a sample-barcoded 5' primer and a J-beta primer mix. A 12-random-nucleotide template-switch adaptor tagged each cDNA molecule. TCRdb re-called the 5' RACE reads through MiXCR, storing one row per CDR3 protein. The sample records hundreds of thousands of distinct CDR3 sequences, more than 40% being singletons. CDR1 is SEHNR, CDR2 FQNEAQ, per germline (reference sequence). Trimming took 10 bases from V and 1 from J, leaving 5 bases between them. The CDR3 is 11 residues long. Findings of the study overall: Considered underestimates were the diversity estimates obtained from one million T cells.

The sample consisted of blood. The genes are TRBV7-9 and TRBJ1-3; D remains ambiguous. The receptor was isolated from a man aged 60 to 75 in good health. CDR3 sequence reads: CAIRSGNTIYF. The CDR3, as DNA: TGTGCCATCCGTTCTGGAAACACCATATATTTT.